Below, 27 T cell receptor beta chains from the same sample are listed, as sequenced in a study of beta chain features in type 1 diabetes. Study-level results: Moderate but significant shortening of TCRB CDR3s was recorded in all four CD4+ subsets from Type 1 diabetes patients.

Expressed TCRB transcripts were sequenced because the entire RNA isolate underwent reverse transcription. Measured with immunoSEQ multiplex PCR; TCRdb has only the in-frame clones, and not every one. The data show 85,000 to 110,000 clones, roughly 28% seen once. These receptors lack a known antigen. The sample taken for sequencing was central memory CD4+ T cells from blood. The source is a woman between 18 and 29 years old with type 1 diabetes.

This clone was observed a few times. V gene TRBV5-4 combines with J gene TRBJ2-3; 7 bases agree with TRBD2. The CDR3 spans 14 residues. Germline-derived CDR1 and CDR2 are SGHNT and YYREEE (reference sequence). Trimming at V came to 4 bases and at J to 0 bases, leaving 2 bases not matched to a gene. The CDR3 here is CASSLSGSTDTQYF. The CDR3 coding sequence is TGTGCCAGCAGCCTTAGCGGGAGCACAGATACGCAGTATTTT.

The chain carries TRBV5-1 and TRBJ1-4; no reliable D call. Germline loops: CDR1 SGHRS, CDR2 YFSETQ. This CDR3 has 14 amino acids. V was clipped by 0 bases and J by 8 bases, with 11 bases between them. In DNA, the CDR3 is TGCGCCAGCAGCTTGGGAAGTACGGAGGAAAAACTGTTTTTT. As protein: CASSLGSTEEKLFF.

This clone appeared a few times. The chain has TRBV5-1 and TRBJ1-4; the D gene is possibly TRBD1 (6 bases). There are 16 residues in the CDR3. Trimming left V 2 bases short and J 0 bases short, with 11 bases between. Germline loops: CDR1 SGHRS, CDR2 YFSETQ. The DNA of the CDR3 is TGCGCCAGCAGCTTAGGACAGCAAGCAACTAATGAAAAACTGTTTTTT. As protein: CASSLGQQATNEKLFF.

V is TRBV5-8 and J is TRBJ2-1; 7 bases map to TRBD2. Germline CDR1 SGHTS, CDR2 YDEGEE. This CDR3 region has 15 residues. With V trimmed by 0 bases and J by 0 bases, 0 bases remained unmatched. CDR3: CASSLGGGSYNEQFF. The DNA of the CDR3 is TGTGCCAGCAGCTTGGGCGGGGGCTCCTACAATGAGCAGTTCTTC. Variable domain in full (rest from reference TRBV5-8 and TRBJ2-1): EAGVTQSPTHLIKTRGQQATLRCSPISGHTSVYWYQQALGLGLQFLLWYDEGEERNRGNFPPRFSGRQFPNYSSELNVNALELEDSALYLCASSLGGGSYNEQFFGPGTRLTVL.

The rearrangement links TRBV27 to TRBJ2-3; 7 bases match TRBD2. In germline, CDR1 is MNHEY, CDR2 SMNVEV (reference sequence). J gave up 4 bases and V 2 bases, and 0 bases lay outside the gene matches. The CDR3 has 13 residues. Here the CDR3 DNA reads TGTGCCAGCAGTTTAGCGGGGGCAGATACGCAGTATTTT. Translating gives CASSLAGADTQYF.

There are many counts of this clone. J is TRBJ2-2 and V is TRBV23-1, with TRBD1 identical over 8 bases. TRBV23-1 is known as an ORF, though its function is uncertain. J lost 0 bases, V lost 11 bases, and 14 bases had no gene match. This CDR3 contains 17 residues. CDR3 bases: TGCGCCTCCTATCCTGCAGGGGGCCCGACGAACACCGGGGAGCTGTTTTTT. Protein: CASYPAGGPTNTGELFF.

This clone showed up just a few times. The rearrangement uses TRBV7-9 and TRBJ2-3, with D unresolved. V shed 5 bases and J shed 2 bases, with 8 bases lying between them. This CDR3 is built from 13 residues. Germline V gene data show CDR1 as SEHNR and CDR2 as FQNEAQ (reference sequence). The CDR3 loop reads CASSPTATDTQYF. CDR3 in DNA: TGTGCCAGCAGCCCCACTGCCACAGATACGCAGTATTTT.

This chain joins TRBV10-3 and TRBJ1-5; maybe TRBD1 (6 bases). V lost 8 bases, J lost 6 bases, and 17 bases lay in between. The CDR3 runs to 14 residues. Germline V CDR1 and CDR2: ENHRY, SYGVKD. CDR3 residues: CAISSEKGGQPQHF. The DNA for the CDR3 is TGTGCCATCTCCTCGGAAAAAGGGGGTCAGCCCCAGCATTTT.

The CDR3 is CASGLRLGEFQETQYF. The CDR3 bases are TGTGCTAGTGGACTAAGACTGGGAGAGTTTCAGGAGACCCAGTACTTC. V usage is TRBV12-5 and J usage is TRBJ2-5, with D perhaps TRBD2 (5 bases). CDR1 and CDR2 (germline): LGHNT, FRNRAP. Trimming took 6 bases from V and 5 from J, leaving 22 bases between them. This CDR3 comprises 16 residues.

V is TRBV6-5 and J is TRBJ2-2; maybe TRBD1 (5 bases). This CDR3 comprises 14 residues. V shed 6 bases and J shed 3 bases, with 11 bases lying between them. Per germline, CDR1 MNHEY and CDR2 SVGAGI. DNA of the CDR3: TGTGCCAGCAGGCCCCGACAGTACACCGGGGAGCTGTTTTTT. This codes for CASRPRQYTGELFF.

This chain joins TRBV6-1 and TRBJ2-7, with TRBD2 identical over 7 bases. CDR3 length equals 16 residues. V trimming: 1 base; J trimming: 0 bases; junction bases outside the gene matches: 6. The germline CDR1 and CDR2 sequences are MNHNS and SASEGT. In nucleotides, the CDR3 is TGTGCCAGCAGTGAAGTGTCTAGCGGTCACTCCTACGAGCAGTACTTC. It is translated as CASSEVSSGHSYEQYF.

V is TRBV19 and J is TRBJ1-2; 10 bases are a match to TRBD1. V gave up 5 bases and J gave up 6 bases; unmatched junction bases: 3. The CDR3 has 13 residues. Germline V lookup: CDR1 LNHDA, CDR2 SQIVND (reference sequence). CDR3 coding DNA: TGTGCCAGTAGTCTCGGGACAGGGGATGGCTACACCTTC. Its translation is CASSLGTGDGYTF.

The chain employs TRBV6-5 and TRBJ1-1, with D possibly TRBD1 on 6 matching bases. The CDR3 contains 15 residues. V lost 6 bases and J 5 bases, leaving 19 bases between the germline ends. Germline V lookup: CDR1 MNHEY, CDR2 SVGAGI. The CDR3 nucleotides are TGTGCCAGCAGGCGGGCTGACAGGCAGTCGACTGAAGCTTTCTTT. This translates into CASRRADRQSTEAFF.

This clone was observed a few times. The rearrangement uses TRBV6-6 and TRBJ2-3, with TRBD2 identical over 8 bases. Germline V gene data show CDR1 as MNHNY and CDR2 as SVGAGI (reference sequence). Losses at the gene ends were 6 bases for V and 1 base for J; bases not matched to a gene: 9. This CDR3 contains 16 residues. CDR3 region: CASRQEAGVGTDTQYF. CDR3 DNA sequence: TGTGCCAGCAGGCAAGAAGCGGGAGTTGGCACAGATACGCAGTATTTT.

This clone was seen a handful of times. The gene calls are TRBV5-5 and TRBJ2-1, with TRBD2 identical over 9 bases. V dropped 4 bases and J dropped 7; count of bases not matched to a gene: 9. CDR1 and CDR2 from the germline V gene are SGHKS and YYEKEE (reference sequence). The CDR3 has 15 residues. CDR3 coding DNA: TGTGCCAGCAGCCCAGGACTAGCGATCGGGAATGAGCAGTTCTTC. Its protein is CASSPGLAIGNEQFF.

The rearrangement uses TRBV4-1 and TRBJ2-2, with D possibly being TRBD1 (6 bases). Between the trimmed V and J ends, which lost 0 bases and 5 bases, there was a span of 7 bases. Germline V gene sequence: CDR1 MGHRA, CDR2 YSYEKL. The CDR3 sequence is 14 residues long. CDR3 protein: CASSQDGQTGELFF. The CDR3, as DNA: TGCGCCAGCAGCCAAGATGGACAGACCGGGGAGCTGTTTTTT.

This clone was seen at least ten times. The V gene is TRBV30, the J gene TRBJ2-5; D may be TRBD2 (6 bases). Trimming stripped 2 bases from V and 5 bases from J, with 9 bases between. CDR1 is GTSNPN, CDR2 SVGIG, per germline (reference sequence). This CDR3 spans 12 amino acids. CDR3 DNA: TGTGCCTGGAGTCTGGGGAGGGAGACCCAGTACTTC. This sequence encodes CAWSLGRETQYF.

The chain couples TRBV27 to TRBJ1-5; D is possibly TRBD1 (5 bases). In germline, CDR1 is MNHEY, CDR2 SMNVEV (reference sequence). This CDR3 is 14 amino acids long. Trimming left V 6 bases short and J 5 bases short, with 14 bases between. The CDR3 region has the DNA TGTGCCAGCAGCCTCGACAGCGGGGATCAGCCCCAGCATTTT. Encoded protein: CASSLDSGDQPQHF.

Written as DNA, the CDR3 is TGTGCCAGCAGCGTAGAGATCAGGACTAGCGAGTACAATGAGCAGTTCTTC. It codes for CASSVEIRTSEYNEQFF. The chain employs TRBV9 and TRBJ2-1, with 9 bases identical to TRBD2. From germline, CDR1 is SGDLS and CDR2 YYNGEE. The CDR3 has 17 residues. V dropped 0 bases and J dropped 4; count of bases not matched to a gene: 8.

In the case of this clone: The junction departs from the called germline gene at one end, perhaps through a read error. J is TRBJ1-5 and V is TRBV2, with D perhaps TRBD1 (5 bases). Germline V lookup: CDR1 SNHLY, CDR2 FYNNEI. CDR3 length equals 15 residues. The CDR3 reads CANSPTGFSNQPQHF. CDR3 DNA sequence: TGTGCCAACAGTCCTACAGGTTTTAGCAATCAGCCCCAGCATTTT. Filled out from reference TRBV2 and TRBJ1-5, the complete variable domain reads EPEVTQTPSHQVTQMGQEVILRCVPISNHLYFYWYRQILGQKVEFLVSFYNNEISEKSEIFDDQFSVERPDGSNFTLKIRSTKLEDSAMYFCANSPTGFSNQPQHFGDGTRLSIL.

The J gene is TRBJ1-1, the V gene TRBV29-1; D is ambiguous. V shed 4 bases and J shed 0 bases, with 6 bases lying between them. This CDR3 contains 12 residues. CDR1 is SQVTM, CDR2 ANQGSEA, per germline. In DNA form, the CDR3 reads TGCAGCGTTGGACTTATGAACACTGAAGCTTTCTTT. Amino acids: CSVGLMNTEAFF. Based on the CDR3 plus reference TRBV29-1 and TRBJ1-1, the full variable domain is SAVISQKPSRDICQRGTSLTIQCQVDSQVTMMFWYRQQPGQSLTLIATANQGSEATYESGFVIDKFPISRPNLTFSTLTVSNMSPEDSSIYLCSVGLMNTEAFFGQGTRLTVV.

The CDR3 region has the DNA TGTGCCAGCAGCAAAAAAATTCCACGCGGGGATACGCAGTATTTT. It translates to CASSKKIPRGDTQYF. The rearrangement uses TRBV21-1 and TRBJ2-3; TRBD2, the D gene given by the table, was not confirmed from the DNA. TRBV21-1 counts as a pseudogene. CDR3 size: 15 residues.

V and J are TRBV28 and TRBJ1-1; no clear D gene. The germline V gene has CDR1 MDHEN and CDR2 SYDVKM. The CDR3 sequence is 13 residues long. Trimming left V 5 bases short and J 1 base short, with 8 bases between. Here the CDR3 reads CASSVLRNTEAFF. The CDR3 DNA sequence: TGTGCCAGCAGTGTCCTTCGGAACACTGAAGCTTTCTTT.

The chain links TRBV2 to TRBJ2-1, with D hard to call. The V and J ends lost 4 bases and 16 bases respectively, with 14 bases between them. The CDR3 sequence is 11 residues long. The germline V gene encodes CDR1 SNHLY and CDR2 FYNNEI. The CDR3 sequence: CASSGATQKFF. CDR3 coding DNA: TGTGCCAGCAGTGGTGCTACCCAAAAATTCTTC.

The V and J genes are TRBV19 and TRBJ2-4; D is uncertain. Trimming pared 4 bases from V and 8 bases from J, leaving 21 bases between. The CDR3 totals 16 residues. Germline CDR1 and CDR2: LNHDA and SQIVND (reference sequence). CDR3 coding DNA: TGTGCCAGTAGTAGTGGCCAGCGTGCCCTGTGGGACATTCAGTACTTC. Its protein product is CASSSGQRALWDIQYF.

The table lists this clone with a few counts. The rearrangement uses TRBV27 and TRBJ1-5; D unresolved. V shed 6 bases and J shed 3 bases, with 9 bases lying between them. The CDR3 has 13 residues. Germline V gene sequence: CDR1 MNHEY, CDR2 SMNVEV (reference sequence). CDR3 nucleotide sequence: TGTGCCAGCAGCGAGGCCTTCAATCAGCCCCAGCATTTT. It encodes CASSEAFNQPQHF.

The rearrangement joins TRBV14 to TRBJ1-1, with D possibly matching TRBD1 (6 bases). V lost 1 base, J lost 8 bases, and 11 bases lay in between. The length of the CDR3 is 13 residues. The germline V gene has CDR1 SGHDN and CDR2 FVKESK. The CDR3 reads CASSQGGGREAFF. The CDR3 DNA reads TGTGCCAGCAGCCAAGGGGGGGGCCGCGAAGCTTTCTTT.